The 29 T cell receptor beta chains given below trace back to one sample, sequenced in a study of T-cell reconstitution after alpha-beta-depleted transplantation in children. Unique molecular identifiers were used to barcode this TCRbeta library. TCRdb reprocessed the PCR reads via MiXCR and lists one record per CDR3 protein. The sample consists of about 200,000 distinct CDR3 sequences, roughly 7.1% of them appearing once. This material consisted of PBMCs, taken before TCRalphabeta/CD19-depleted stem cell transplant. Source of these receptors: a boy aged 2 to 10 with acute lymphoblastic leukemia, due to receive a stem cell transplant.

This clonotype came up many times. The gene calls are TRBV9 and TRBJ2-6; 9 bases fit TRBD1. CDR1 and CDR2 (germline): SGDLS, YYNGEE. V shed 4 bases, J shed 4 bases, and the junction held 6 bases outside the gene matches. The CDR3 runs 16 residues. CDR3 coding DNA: TGTGCCAGCAGCCTACAGGGGGCCCTCGGGGCCAACGTCCTGACTTTC. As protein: CASSLQGALGANVLTF. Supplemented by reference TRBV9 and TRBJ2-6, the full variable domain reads DSGVTQTPKHLITATGQRVTLRCSPRSGDLSVYWYQQSLDQGLQFLIQYYNGEERAKGNILERFSAQQFPDLHSELNLSSLELGDSALYFCASSLQGALGANVLTFGAGSRLTVL.

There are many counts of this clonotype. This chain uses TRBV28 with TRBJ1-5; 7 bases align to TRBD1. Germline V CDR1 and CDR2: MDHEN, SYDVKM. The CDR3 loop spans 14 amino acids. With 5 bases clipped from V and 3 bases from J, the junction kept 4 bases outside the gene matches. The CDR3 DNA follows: TGTGCCAGCAGTCTGACAGGGTACAATCAGCCCCAGCATTTT. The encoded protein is CASSLTGYNQPQHF.

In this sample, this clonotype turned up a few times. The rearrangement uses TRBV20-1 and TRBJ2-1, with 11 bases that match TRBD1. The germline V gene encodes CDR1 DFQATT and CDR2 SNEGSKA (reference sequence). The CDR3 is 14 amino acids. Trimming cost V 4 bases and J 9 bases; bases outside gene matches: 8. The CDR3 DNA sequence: TGCAGTGCTACAACCCGGACAGGGGGCGGTGAGCAGTTCTTC. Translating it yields CSATTRTGGGEQFF.

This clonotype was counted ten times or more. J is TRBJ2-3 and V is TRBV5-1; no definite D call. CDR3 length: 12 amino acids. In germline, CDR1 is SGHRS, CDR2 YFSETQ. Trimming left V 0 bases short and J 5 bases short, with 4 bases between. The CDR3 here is CASSLDRDTQYF. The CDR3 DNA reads TGCGCCAGCAGCTTGGATAGAGATACGCAGTATTTT.

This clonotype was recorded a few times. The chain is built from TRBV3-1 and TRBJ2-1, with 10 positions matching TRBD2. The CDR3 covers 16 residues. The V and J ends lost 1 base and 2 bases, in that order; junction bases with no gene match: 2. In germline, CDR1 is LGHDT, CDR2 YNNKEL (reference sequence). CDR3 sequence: CASSQALAGAYNEQFF. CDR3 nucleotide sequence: TGTGCCAGCAGCCAAGCCCTAGCGGGAGCCTACAATGAGCAGTTCTTC.

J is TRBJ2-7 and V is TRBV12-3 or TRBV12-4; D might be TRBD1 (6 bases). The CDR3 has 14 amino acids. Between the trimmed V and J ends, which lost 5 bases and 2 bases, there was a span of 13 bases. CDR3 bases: TGTGCCAGCAGTACAACGGACAGACCCTACGAGCAGTACTTC. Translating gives CASSTTDRPYEQYF.

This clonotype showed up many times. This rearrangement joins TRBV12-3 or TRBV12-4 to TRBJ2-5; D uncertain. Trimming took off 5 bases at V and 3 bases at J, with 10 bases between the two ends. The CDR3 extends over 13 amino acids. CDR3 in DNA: TGTGCCAGCAGTCCCGACGCCGAAGAGACCCAGTACTTC. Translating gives CASSPDAEETQYF.

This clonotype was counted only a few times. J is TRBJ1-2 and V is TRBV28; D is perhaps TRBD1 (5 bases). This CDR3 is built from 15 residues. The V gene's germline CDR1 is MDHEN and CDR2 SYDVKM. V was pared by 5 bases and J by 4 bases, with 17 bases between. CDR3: CASSPPRVAAYGYTF. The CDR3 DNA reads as TGTGCCAGCAGTCCCCCCAGGGTAGCCGCCTATGGCTACACCTTC.

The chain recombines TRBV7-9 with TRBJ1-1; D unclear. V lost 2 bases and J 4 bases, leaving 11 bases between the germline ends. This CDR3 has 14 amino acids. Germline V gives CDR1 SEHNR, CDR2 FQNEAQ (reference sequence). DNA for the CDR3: TGTGCCAGCAGCTTACTTTCCGGGGTCACTGAAGCTTTCTTT. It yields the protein CASSLLSGVTEAFF.

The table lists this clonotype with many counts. The CDR3 reads CASSSRRVAEQYF. The CDR3 bases are TGTGCCAGCAGCTCTAGGAGAGTTGCCGAGCAGTACTTC. The rearrangement links TRBV28 to TRBJ2-7; D is uncertain. The CDR3 runs to 13 residues. V lost 6 bases and J lost 6, with 15 bases in between. From germline, CDR1 is MDHEN and CDR2 SYDVKM.

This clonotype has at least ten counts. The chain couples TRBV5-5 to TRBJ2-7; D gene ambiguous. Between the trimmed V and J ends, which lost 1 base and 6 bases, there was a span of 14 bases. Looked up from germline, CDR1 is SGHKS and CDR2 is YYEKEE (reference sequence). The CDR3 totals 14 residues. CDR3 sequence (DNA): TGTGCCAGCAGCTTGTACCCAGTCGGCCCCGAGCAGTACTTC. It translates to CASSLYPVGPEQYF.

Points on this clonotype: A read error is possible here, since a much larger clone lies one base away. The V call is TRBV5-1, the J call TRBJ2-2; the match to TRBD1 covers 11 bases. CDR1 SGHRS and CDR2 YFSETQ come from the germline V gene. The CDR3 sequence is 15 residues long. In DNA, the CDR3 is TGCGCCAGCAGGACCGGGACAGGGGGACCCGGGGAGCTGATTTTT. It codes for CASRTGTGGPGELIF.

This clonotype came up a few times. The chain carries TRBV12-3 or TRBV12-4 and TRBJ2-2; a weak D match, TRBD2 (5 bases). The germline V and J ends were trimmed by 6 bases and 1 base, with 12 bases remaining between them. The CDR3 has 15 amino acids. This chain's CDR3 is CASSHRGRNTGELFF. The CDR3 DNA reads TGTGCCAGCAGCCACCGAGGGAGGAACACCGGGGAGCTGTTTTTT.

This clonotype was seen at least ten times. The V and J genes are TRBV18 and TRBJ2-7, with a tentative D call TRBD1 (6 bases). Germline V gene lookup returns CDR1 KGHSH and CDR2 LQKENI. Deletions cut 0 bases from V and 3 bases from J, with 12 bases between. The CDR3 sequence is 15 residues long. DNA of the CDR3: TGTGCCAGCTCACCACCGCGAGGACAGAACTACGAGCAGTACTTC. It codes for CASSPPRGQNYEQYF.

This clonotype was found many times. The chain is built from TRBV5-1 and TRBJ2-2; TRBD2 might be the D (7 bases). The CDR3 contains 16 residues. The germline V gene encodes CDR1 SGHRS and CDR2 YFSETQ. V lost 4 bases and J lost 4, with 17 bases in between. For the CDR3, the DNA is TGCGCCAGCAGCCCCACGGCGGGGGCGAGCACCGGGGAGCTGTTTTTT. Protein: CASSPTAGASTGELFF.

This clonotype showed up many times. CDR3 coding DNA: TGTGCCAGCAGCTCAGGACAGTTAACAGATACGCAGTATTTT. Protein: CASSSGQLTDTQYF. This chain uses TRBV5-5 with TRBJ2-3; D perhaps matches TRBD1 (6 bases). The V gene lost 3 bases and the J gene lost 3 bases, with 11 bases spanning the gap. Germline V gene sequence: CDR1 SGHKS, CDR2 YYEKEE (reference sequence). The CDR3 has 14 amino acids.

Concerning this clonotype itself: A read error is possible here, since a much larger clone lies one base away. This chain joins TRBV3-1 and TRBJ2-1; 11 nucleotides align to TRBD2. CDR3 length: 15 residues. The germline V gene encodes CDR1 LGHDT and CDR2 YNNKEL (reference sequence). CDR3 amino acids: CATSQTSGRHNEQFF. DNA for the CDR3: TGTGCCACCAGCCAAACTAGCGGGAGACACAATGAGCAGTTCTTC.

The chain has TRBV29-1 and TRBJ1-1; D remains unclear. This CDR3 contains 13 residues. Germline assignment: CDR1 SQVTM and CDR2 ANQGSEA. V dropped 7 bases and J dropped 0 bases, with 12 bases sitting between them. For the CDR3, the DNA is TGCAGCGGGTCCGTAGGGCTGAACACTGAAGCTTTCTTT. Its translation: CSGSVGLNTEAFF.

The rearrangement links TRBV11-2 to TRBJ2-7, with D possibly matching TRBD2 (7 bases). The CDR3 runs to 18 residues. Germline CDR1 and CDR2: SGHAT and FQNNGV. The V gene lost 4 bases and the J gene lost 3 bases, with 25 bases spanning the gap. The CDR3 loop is CASSSSSSGGGKRYEQYF. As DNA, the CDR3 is TGTGCCAGCAGCTCATCCTCTAGCGGAGGGGGTAAGCGCTACGAGCAGTACTTC.

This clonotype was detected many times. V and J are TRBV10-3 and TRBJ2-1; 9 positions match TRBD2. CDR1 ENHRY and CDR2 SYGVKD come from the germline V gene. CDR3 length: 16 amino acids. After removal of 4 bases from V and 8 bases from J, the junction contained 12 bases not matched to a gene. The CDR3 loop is CAISGPGLAIRDEQFF. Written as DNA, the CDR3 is TGTGCCATCAGTGGGCCGGGACTAGCAATCCGGGATGAGCAGTTCTTC.

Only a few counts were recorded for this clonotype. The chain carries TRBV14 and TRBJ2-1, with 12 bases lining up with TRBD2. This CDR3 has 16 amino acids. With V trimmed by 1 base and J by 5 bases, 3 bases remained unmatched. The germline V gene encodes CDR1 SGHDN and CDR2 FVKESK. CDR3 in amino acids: CASSQGLAGEDNEQFF. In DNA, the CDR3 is TGTGCCAGCAGCCAAGGACTAGCGGGAGAGGACAATGAGCAGTTCTTC.

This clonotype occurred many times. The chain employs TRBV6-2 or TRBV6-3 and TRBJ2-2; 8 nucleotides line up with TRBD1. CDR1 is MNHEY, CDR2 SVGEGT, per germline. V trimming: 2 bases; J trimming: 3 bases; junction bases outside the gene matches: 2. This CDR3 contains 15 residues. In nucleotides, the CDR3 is TGTGCCAGCAGTTACCGGACAGGGCACACCGGGGAGCTGTTTTTT. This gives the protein CASSYRTGHTGELFF.

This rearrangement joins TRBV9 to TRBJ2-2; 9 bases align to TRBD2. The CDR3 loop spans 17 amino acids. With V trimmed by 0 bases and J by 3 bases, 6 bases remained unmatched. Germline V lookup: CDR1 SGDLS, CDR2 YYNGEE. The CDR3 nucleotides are TGTGCCAGCAGCGTAGGGACGACTAGCGGTCACACCGGGGAGCTGTTTTTT. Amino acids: CASSVGTTSGHTGELFF.

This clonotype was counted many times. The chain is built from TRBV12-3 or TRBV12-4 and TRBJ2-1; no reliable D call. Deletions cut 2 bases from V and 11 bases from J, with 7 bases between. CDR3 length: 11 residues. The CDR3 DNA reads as TGTGCCAGCAGTTTAATGGAAAAGCAGTTCTTC. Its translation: CASSLMEKQFF.

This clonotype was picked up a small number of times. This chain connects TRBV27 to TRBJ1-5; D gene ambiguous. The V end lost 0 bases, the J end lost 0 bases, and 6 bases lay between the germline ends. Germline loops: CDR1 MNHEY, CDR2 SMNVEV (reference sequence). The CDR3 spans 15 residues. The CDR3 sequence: CASSLSTASNQPQHF. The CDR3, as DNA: TGTGCCAGCAGTTTATCAACAGCTAGCAATCAGCCCCAGCATTTT.

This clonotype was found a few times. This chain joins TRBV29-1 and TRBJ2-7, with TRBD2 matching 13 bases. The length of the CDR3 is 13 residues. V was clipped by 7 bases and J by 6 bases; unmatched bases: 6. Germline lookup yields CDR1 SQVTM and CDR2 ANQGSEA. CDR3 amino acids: CSARTSGRGEQYF. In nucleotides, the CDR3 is TGCAGCGCCCGGACTAGCGGGAGAGGCGAGCAGTACTTC.

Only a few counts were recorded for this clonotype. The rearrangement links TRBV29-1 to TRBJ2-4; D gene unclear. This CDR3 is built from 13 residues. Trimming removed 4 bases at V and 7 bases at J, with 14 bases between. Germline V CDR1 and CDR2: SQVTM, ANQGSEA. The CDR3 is CSVVLLVDNIQYF. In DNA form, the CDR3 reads TGCAGCGTTGTACTCCTAGTAGATAACATTCAGTACTTC.

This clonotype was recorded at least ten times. The CDR3 here is CATNLRGSYEQYF. For the CDR3, the DNA is TGTGCCACCAATCTCCGGGGCTCCTACGAGCAGTACTTC. This chain connects TRBV7-2 to TRBJ2-7; perhaps TRBD2 as D (5 bases). The germline V gene has CDR1 SGHTA and CDR2 FQGNSA. V lost 10 bases to trimming and J lost 0 bases, with 13 bases between them. The CDR3 sequence is 13 residues long.

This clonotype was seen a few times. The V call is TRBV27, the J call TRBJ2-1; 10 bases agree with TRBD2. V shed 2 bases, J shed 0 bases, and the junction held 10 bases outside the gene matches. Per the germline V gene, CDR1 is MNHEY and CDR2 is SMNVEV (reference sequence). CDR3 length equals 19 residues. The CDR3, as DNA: TGTGCCAGCAGTTTAACGCCGGGACTAGCGAGCCGCTCCTACAATGAGCAGTTCTTC. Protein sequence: CASSLTPGLASRSYNEQFF.